This TCR beta chain was sequenced for a study of Ad26.COV2.S vaccination and SARS-CoV-2 variants (dated by TCRdb to the early 2020s). Regarding the study in general: Donors in the vaccine arm were drawn from COV1001, a phase I-IIa trial of Ad26.COV2.S in healthy adults that was multicentre, randomized, double-blind and placebo-controlled. Ad26.COV2.S was given intramuscularly at 5x10^10 or 1x10^11 viral particles, as a single shot or as two shots 56 days apart. Sequencing of the TCRbeta repertoire served to evaluate the specificity and breadth of SARS-CoV-2-reactive T cell receptors following Ad26.COV2.S vaccination. A total of some 30 samples were included in the TCR-sequenced set, comprising some 20 Ad26.COV2.S vaccine recipients, 5 placebo recipients and 8 SARS-CoV-2 convalescent individuals. Trial participants were randomized into five groups of five: low-dose or high-dose Ad26.COV2.S given once or twice, or placebo on both occasions. Investigators remained blinded to trial group allocation during experiments and outcome assessment.

The treatment or condition label of this sample denotes: over 15 received Ad26.COV2.S at low or high dose, single or two shots; 5 received placebo; per-sample allocation not given. For vaccine and placebo recipients, the sequenced repertoires came from samples collected on day 63 after the first injection. In Cohort 1b, more than 20 adults aged 18-55 years were enrolled at a single site in Boston, USA, between 29 July and 7 August 2020. As a vaccine, Ad26.COV2.S was a replication-incompetent adenovirus type 26 vector that expressed a prefusion-stabilized SARS-CoV-2 spike protein derived from the original Wuhan strain. In regard to this clone: No cognate antigen has been identified for it. Base-call qualities are not available, and no considerably larger clone is one nucleotide away.

General conclusions and limits of the study: Substantial breadth of spike-specific CD8+ and CD4+ T cell responses was reported after vaccination. Non-spike TCR breadth was comparable between vaccine and placebo recipients, consistent with the vaccine containing only spike. Spike-specific TCR breadth was higher in Ad26.COV2.S recipients than in placebo recipients (P = 0.0014). According to the authors, total T cell responses may have been underestimated by the TCR breadth and depth analyses. Comparing responses between vaccine doses or regimens was not something the study was powered to do.

TCRbeta CDR3 regions were sequenced with the immunoSEQ Assay. After extraction, genomic DNA underwent amplification by bias-controlled multiplex PCR, followed by high-throughput sequencing. The original pipeline was this. To quantify the absolute abundance of every unique TCRbeta CDR3 region, sequences were collapsed and filtered. T cell fraction was estimated by normalizing TCRbeta template counts to usable DNA, with usable DNA measured through amplification of reference genes found in all nucleated cells. Repertoire TCRs were annotated as SARS-CoV-2-specific when V gene, CDR3 amino acid sequence and J gene were exactly matched to a known reactive TCR set. The reference SARS-CoV-2 TCR set was obtained from MIRA and was filtered for enrichment in COVID-19-positive ImmuneCODE repertoires, whereby public or cross-reactive TCRs were removed. Using the MIRA antigens, annotated TCRs were further analysed by specific ORF or by position within an ORF. Breadth was defined as the number of annotated unique rearrangements divided by the total number of unique productive rearrangements, and depth was defined as the summed frequency of the annotated unique rearrangements. TCR breadth was compared between groups using two-sided Wilcoxon rank-sum tests. TCRdb obtained this table from immuneACCESS and retained in-frame rearrangements with V and J assigned. These tables miss some clones; where compared with another copy, unresolved V genes account for less than half of the shortfall, and the remainder is unexplained. V and J calls and clone size follow that table, whereas D and trimming were derived from the DNA. The sample yields around 450,000 clones; roughly 89% were counted once. The ten biggest clones cover 2.5% of the sample.

The TCR sequence derives from a person between 18 and 65 years old who received the Ad26.COV2.S COVID-19 vaccine or a placebo. This sample comprised peripheral blood, obtained in a trial of Ad26.COV2.S vaccine versus placebo.

The CDR3 corresponds to CASRRTGGAEAFF. The nucleotide sequence is TGTGCCAGCAGGCGTACAGGGGGCGCGGAAGCTTTCTTT. The rearranged chain carries TRBV6-5 and TRBJ1-1; 9 central bases correspond to TRBD1. CDR1 and CDR2, looked up from the germline V gene, are MNHEY and SVGAGI. V ends up 6 bases short and J 8 bases short, with an unmatched junction base count of 7. Reading from cysteine to phenylalanine, the CDR3 counts 13 amino acids. Only the CDR3 region is kept as DNA, spanning 39 bases read in frame from base 1.